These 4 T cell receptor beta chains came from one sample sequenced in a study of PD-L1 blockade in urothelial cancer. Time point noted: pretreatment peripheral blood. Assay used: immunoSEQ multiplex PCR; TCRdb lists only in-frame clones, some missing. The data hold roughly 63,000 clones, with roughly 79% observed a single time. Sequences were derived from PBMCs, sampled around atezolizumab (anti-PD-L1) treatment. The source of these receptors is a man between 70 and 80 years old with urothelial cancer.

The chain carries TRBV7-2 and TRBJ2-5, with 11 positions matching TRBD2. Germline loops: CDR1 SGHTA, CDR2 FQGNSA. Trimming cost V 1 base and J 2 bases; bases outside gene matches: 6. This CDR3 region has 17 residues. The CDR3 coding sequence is TGTGCCAGCAGCTTAGGCCTAGCGGGAGGAGGGCAAGAGACCCAGTACTTC. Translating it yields CASSLGLAGGGQETQYF.

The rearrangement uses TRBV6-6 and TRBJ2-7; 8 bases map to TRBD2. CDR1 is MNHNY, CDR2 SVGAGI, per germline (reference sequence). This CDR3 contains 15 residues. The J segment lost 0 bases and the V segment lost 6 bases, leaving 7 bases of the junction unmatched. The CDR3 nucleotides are TGTGCCAGCAGGAGACTAGCGACCAGCTCCTACGAGCAGTACTTC. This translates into CASRRLATSSYEQYF.

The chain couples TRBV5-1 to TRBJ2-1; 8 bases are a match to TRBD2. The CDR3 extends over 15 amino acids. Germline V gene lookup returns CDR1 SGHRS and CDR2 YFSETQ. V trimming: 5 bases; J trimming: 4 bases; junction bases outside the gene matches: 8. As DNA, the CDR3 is TGCGCCAGCAGGGTAGGTAGCGGGGAGTACAATGAGCAGTTCTTC. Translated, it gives CASRVGSGEYNEQFF.

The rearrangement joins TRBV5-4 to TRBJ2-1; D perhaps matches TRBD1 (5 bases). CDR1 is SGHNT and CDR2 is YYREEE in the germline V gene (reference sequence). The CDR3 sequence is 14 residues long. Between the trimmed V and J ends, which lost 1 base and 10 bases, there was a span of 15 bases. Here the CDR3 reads CASSLINPSGEQFF. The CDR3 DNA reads TGTGCCAGCAGCTTGATAAACCCCTCAGGGGAGCAGTTCTTC.